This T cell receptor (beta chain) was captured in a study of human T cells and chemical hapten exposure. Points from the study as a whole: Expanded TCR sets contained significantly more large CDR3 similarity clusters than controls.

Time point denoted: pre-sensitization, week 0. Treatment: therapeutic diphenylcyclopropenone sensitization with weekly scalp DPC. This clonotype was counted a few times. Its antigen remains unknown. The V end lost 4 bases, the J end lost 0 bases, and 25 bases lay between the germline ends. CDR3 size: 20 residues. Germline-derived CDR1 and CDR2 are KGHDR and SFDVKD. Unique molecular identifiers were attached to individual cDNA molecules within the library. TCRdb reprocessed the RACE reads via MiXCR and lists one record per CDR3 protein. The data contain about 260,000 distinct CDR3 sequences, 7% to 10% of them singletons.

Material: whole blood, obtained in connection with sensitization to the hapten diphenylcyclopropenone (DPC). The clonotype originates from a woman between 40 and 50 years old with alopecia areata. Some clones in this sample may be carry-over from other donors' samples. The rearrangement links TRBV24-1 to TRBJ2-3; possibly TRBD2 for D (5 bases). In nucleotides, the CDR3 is TGTGCCACCAGTGACCAAAGACTAACAGCGTTTTCGGCTAGCACAGATACGCAGTATTTT. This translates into CATSDQRLTAFSASTDTQYF.